A single sample gave rise to the 19 T cell receptor beta chains below, sequenced in a study of blood T cell repertoires in COVID-19. This table comes from immunoSEQ multiplex PCR, and its TCRdb copy is limited to in-frame clones, with some not included. The sample lists approximately 160,000 clones, around 82% occurring once. Sequenced: PBMCs or T cells enriched from blood (not recorded which). The receptors were gathered from a woman aged 50 to 65 in a cohort exposed to, infected with or recovered from COVID-19 (not recorded which).

This clone turned up a few times. CDR3: CASSRDYTNTGELFF. As DNA, the CDR3 is TGTGCCAGCAGCCGGGACTACACGAACACCGGGGAGCTGTTTTTT. The chain uses TRBV5-4 and TRBJ2-2; 7 nucleotides align to TRBD2. The CDR3 sequence is 15 residues long. From germline, CDR1 is SGHNT and CDR2 YYREEE (reference sequence). The junction had 3 bases not matched to a gene; V was cut back by 4 bases and J by 0 bases.

V gene TRBV19 combines with J gene TRBJ2-7; 8 nucleotides line up with TRBD1. The length of the CDR3 is 15 residues. The junction had 12 bases not matched to a gene; V was cut back by 6 bases and J by 5 bases. Germline values: CDR1 LNHDA, CDR2 SQIVND (reference sequence). DNA for the CDR3: TGTGCCAGTAGCGGCCCCCGACAGGGGAGCCACGAGCAGTACTTC. It is translated as CASSGPRQGSHEQYF.

In this sample, this clone turned up a few times. This chain connects TRBV7-3 to TRBJ2-7; perhaps TRBD2 as D (6 bases). V was cut by 2 bases and J by 5 bases, with 13 bases left in between. The CDR3 is made up of 14 amino acids. CDR1 is SGHTA, CDR2 FQGTGA, per germline. The CDR3 nucleotides are TGTGCCAGCAGCTTAGGGACGGGGGACGACGAGCAGTACTTC. The encoded protein is CASSLGTGDDEQYF.

The rearrangement joins TRBV7-8 to TRBJ1-5, with 8 nucleotides matching TRBD1. The CDR3 totals 17 residues. J gave up 3 bases and V 5 bases, and 12 bases lay outside the gene matches. The germline CDR1 and CDR2 sequences are SGHVS and FQNEAQ. CDR3 sequence (DNA): TGTGCCAGCAGCCCCCTTCGCAGGGGGCGTTTCAATCAGCCCCAGCATTTT. It encodes CASSPLRRGRFNQPQHF.

The J gene is TRBJ1-3, the V gene TRBV9; 7 bases map to TRBD1. The germline gives CDR1 SGDLS, CDR2 YYNGEE. There are 19 residues in the CDR3. Trimming at V came to 4 bases and at J to 0 bases, leaving 16 bases not matched to a gene. The CDR3 bases are TGTGCCAGCAGCTTACTCGGACAGGCGGCAACTGGCTCTGGAAACACCATATATTTT. This translates into CASSLLGQAATGSGNTIYF.

This clone has a handful of counts. This rearrangement joins TRBV7-3 to TRBJ2-5, with TRBD2 as a possible D gene (5 bases). Looked up from germline, CDR1 is SGHTA and CDR2 is FQGTGA. Trimming removed 3 bases from V and 5 bases from J, with 16 bases in between. This CDR3 has 15 residues. CDR3 bases: TGTGCCAGCAGCTTGTCTAGAGGGTTTGCGGAGACCCAGTACTTC. It is translated as CASSLSRGFAETQYF.

The V and J genes are TRBV7-3 and TRBJ2-3; 8 nucleotides match TRBD1. The CDR3 totals 13 residues. The V gene's germline CDR1 is SGHTA and CDR2 FQGTGA. V trimming: 5 bases; J trimming: 9 bases; junction bases outside the gene matches: 7. CDR3 nucleotides: TGTGCCAGCAGCACCGGACAGGGATTAACGCAGTATTTT. Translation gives CASSTGQGLTQYF.

V is TRBV7-9 and J is TRBJ2-1; 9 bases map to TRBD2. Trimming took 3 bases from V and 0 from J; bases not matched to a gene: 0. This CDR3 spans 15 amino acids. Germline lookup yields CDR1 SEHNR and CDR2 FQNEAQ (reference sequence). CDR3 DNA sequence: TGTGCCAGCAGCTTTAGCGGGAGCTCCTACAATGAGCAGTTCTTC. This codes for CASSFSGSSYNEQFF.

The V gene is TRBV7-2, the J gene TRBJ2-7; D is unclear. V lost 5 bases, J lost 6 bases, and 14 bases lay in between. The V gene's germline CDR1 is SGHTA and CDR2 FQGNSA. This CDR3 region has 13 residues. The CDR3 sequence: CASSTKAAVEQYF. The CDR3 bases are TGTGCCAGCAGCACCAAGGCGGCAGTCGAGCAGTACTTC.

The chain combines TRBV2 with TRBJ1-5; TRBD1 might be the D (5 bases). The CDR3 runs 14 residues. The V gene lost 3 bases and the J gene lost 2 bases, with 8 bases spanning the gap. CDR1 and CDR2 (germline): SNHLY, FYNNEI. The CDR3, as DNA: TGTGCCAGCAGTGATCAAGGGGGCAATCAGCCCCAGCATTTT. It codes for CASSDQGGNQPQHF. Full variable domain (remainder filled in from reference TRBV2 and TRBJ1-5): EPEVTQTPSHQVTQMGQEVILRCVPISNHLYFYWYRQILGQKVEFLVSFYNNEISEKSEIFDDQFSVERPDGSNFTLKIRSTKLEDSAMYFCASSDQGGNQPQHFGDGTRLSIL.

The chain joins TRBV30 to TRBJ1-1; 11 nucleotides line up with TRBD1. Germline lookup yields CDR1 GTSNPN and CDR2 SVGIG (reference sequence). This CDR3 has 13 residues. With V trimmed by 3 bases and J by 5 bases, 2 bases remained unmatched. The CDR3 loop is CAWRDRGRTEAFF. CDR3 DNA sequence: TGTGCCTGGAGGGACAGGGGGCGTACTGAAGCTTTCTTT.

This chain links TRBV28 with TRBJ2-2; D possibly corresponds to TRBD2 (6 bases). Trimming shortened V by 4 bases and J by 2 bases, and 26 bases separated the two germline ends. Germline CDR1 MDHEN, CDR2 SYDVKM. The CDR3 sequence is 20 residues long. For the CDR3, the DNA is TGTGCCAGCAGTTCCCCTCCTGGAGGGACTCGCACCCCAAACACCGGGGAGCTGTTTTTT. Amino acid sequence: CASSSPPGGTRTPNTGELFF.

The rearrangement uses TRBV7-9 and TRBJ2-7; D remains ambiguous. The V end lost 5 bases, the J end lost 1 base, and 9 bases lay between the germline ends. Germline V gene lookup returns CDR1 SEHNR and CDR2 FQNEAQ (reference sequence). This CDR3 is built from 13 residues. The CDR3 DNA reads as TGTGCCAGCAGCCCCAGAAAATCCTACGAGCAGTACTTC. Translated: CASSPRKSYEQYF.

The chain is built from TRBV5-1 and TRBJ1-1; TRBD1 matches 9 bases. This CDR3 comprises 13 residues. V was clipped by 2 bases and J by 8 bases; unmatched bases: 4. Germline values: CDR1 SGHRS, CDR2 YFSETQ. For the CDR3, the DNA is TGCGCCAGCAGCTTCGCCGGGACAGGGGAAGCTTTCTTT. This encodes CASSFAGTGEAFF.

A single count supports this clone. The chain has TRBV5-1 and TRBJ2-1; 8 nucleotides agree with TRBD1. Trimming cost V 3 bases and J 0 bases; bases outside gene matches: 2. The CDR3 runs 15 residues. CDR1 and CDR2 from the germline V gene are SGHRS and YFSETQ. Here the CDR3 reads CASSSTGGSYNEQFF. The CDR3 bases are TGCGCCAGCAGCTCTACAGGGGGCTCCTACAATGAGCAGTTCTTC. The whole variable domain, remainder taken from reference TRBV5-1 and TRBJ2-1, is KAGVTQTPRYLIKTRGQQVTLSCSPISGHRSVSWYQQTPGQGLQFLFEYFSETQRNKGNFPGRFSGRQFSNSRSEMNVSTLELGDSALYLCASSSTGGSYNEQFFGPGTRLTVL.

This chain connects TRBV10-3 to TRBJ1-4, with D possibly matching TRBD1 (6 bases). CDR3 length equals 14 residues. V lost 4 bases, J lost 4 bases, and 10 bases lay in between. The V gene's germline CDR1 is ENHRY and CDR2 SYGVKD. The CDR3 DNA follows: TGTGCCATCAGTGGGGGACAAATTAATGAAAAACTGTTTTTT. It encodes CAISGGQINEKLFF.

The J gene is TRBJ2-1, the V gene TRBV12-3 or TRBV12-4; 7 bases match TRBD2. This CDR3 comprises 13 residues. The V gene end was trimmed by 3 bases and the J gene end by 9 bases; junction bases not matched to a gene: 5. In DNA, the CDR3 is TGTGCCAGCAGTTTGGACGGACTAGGTGAGCAGTTCTTC. Protein: CASSLDGLGEQFF.

The CDR3 sequence is CASSLQGWTQYF. The CDR3, as DNA: TGTGCCAGCAGCCTGCAGGGGTGGACCCAGTACTTC. This chain links TRBV14 with TRBJ2-5, with a tentative D call TRBD1 (6 bases). CDR3 length: 12 residues. Germline-derived CDR1 and CDR2 are SGHDN and FVKESK. V was cut by 4 bases and J by 7 bases, with 10 bases left in between.

This chain links TRBV27 with TRBJ1-2; 9 bases map to TRBD1. This CDR3 comprises 12 residues. CDR1 is MNHEY, CDR2 SMNVEV, per germline (reference sequence). J was trimmed by 8 bases and V by 6 bases; bases with no gene match: 4. CDR3 in amino acids: CASRTTGGGYTF. CDR3 DNA: TGTGCCAGCAGGACTACAGGGGGCGGCTACACCTTC.